This TCR beta chain stems from a study of T-cell memory formation after mild COVID-19 (dated by TCRdb to 2020 to 2023). Study-wide context: Most TCR sequence clusters were specific to one of the two donors. Longitudinal TCRalpha and TCRbeta repertoire sequencing tracked T-cell clones expanding and contracting after mild COVID-19 in two donors. Two young, previously healthy adult volunteers, one female and one male, were included in the cohort.

Beyond this particular receptor, the publication reports: The detection of some responding clones in pre-infection memory suggests that pre-existing cross-reactive memory T cells joined the SARS-CoV-2 response. From day 15 to 85, contracting clones showed balanced CD4/CD8 phenotypes, whereas a second wave of clones that expanded from day 15 to 37 leaned towards CD4+. The study included only two mild cases, and larger cohorts that include severe cases with pre-infection samples were judged to be necessary. Whether the second-wave clones peaking on day 37 were SARS-CoV-2 specific was not confirmed. Contracting CD4+ clones were located mainly in the CM and EM memory subsets, whereas CD8+ clones were found to be enriched in EMRA.

The sequencing machine was an Illumina NovaSeq 6000. cDNA libraries for TCRalpha and TCRbeta were prepared by 5'RACE using constant-segment primers, with sample barcodes and unique molecular identifiers added. Trizol reagent was used to extract RNA from every sample. Amplification of the libraries took two PCR steps, and the second step added a second sample barcode plus Illumina TruSeq adapters. Sequencing of libraries was performed on an Illumina NovaSeq with 2 x 150 bp paired-end reads. The source study handled its data this way. Demultiplexing of reads and collapsing into UMI-guided consensus sequences were performed with migec v1.2.7. Using mixcr v2.1.11, the UMI consensuses were aligned to TRA and TRB V and J templates and assembled into clonotypes. A clonotype was counted as expanded or contracted only when both edgeR and NoisET called the clonotype significant, with the noise models trained on biological replicates. edgeR calls used a false discovery rate-adjusted p below 0.01 and a log2 fold-change threshold of 1. As an exploratory analysis of dynamics, max-normalized trajectories of the 1000 most abundant clonotypes were examined with PCA combined with hierarchical clustering. Separately sequenced CD4+ and CD8+ repertoires were used to assign a CD4 or CD8 phenotype to each responding clone. TCRdb passed the public sequencing reads through fastp at Q25 and MiXCR, retaining productive beta sequences. Duplicate CDR3 protein sequences are folded into a single record with the most common DNA and genes. The V and J calls here are based on TCRdb, not the publication. For this sample the table gives around 310,000 distinct CDR3 sequences, of which around a sixth were detected only once. About a fifth of the sample lies in the top ten.

Ficoll-Paque density gradient centrifugation was used to isolate PBMCs. This clonotype was picked up many times. Its antigen is still unknown. Base qualities were left out, and no much larger clone turns up one base away. The clonotype was recovered from a man aged 18 to 29 who had mild COVID-19 (a few samples of this study predate the infection). The sample titles of this study are shuffled in the database, so cell type and time point are left out; the donor was told from shared clones. Sequenced sample: PBMCs or a T cell subset sorted from them (not recorded which).

The DNA sequence is given as TGCGCCAGCAGCTTGGTCCAGGAGTCCCTCAATGAGCAGTTCTTC. This translates into CASSLVQESLNEQFF. The V gene is TRBV5-1 and the J gene is TRBJ2-1, with the D gene not confidently named. Relative to germline, V is 0 bases shorter and J is 6 bases shorter, with 13 bases between their ends. The CDR3 spans 15 residues, from the cysteine through the phenylalanine. Only the CDR3 part of the read is kept: 45 bases, read in frame from the first base. Reading the germline V gene gives CDR1 SGHRS and CDR2 YFSETQ. Where the CDR3 stops, the reference TRBV5-1 and TRBJ2-1 genes take over; the full variable domain is KAGVTQTPRYLIKTRGQQVTLSCSPISGHRSVSWYQQTPGQGLQFLFEYFSETQRNKGNFPGRFSGRQFSNSRSEMNVSTLELGDSALYLCASSLVQESLNEQFFGPGTRLTVL.